This T cell receptor beta chain was recovered during a study of technical replicates of blood from a handful of donors. This CDR3 contains 17 residues. Germline loops: CDR1 SGHVS, CDR2 FQNEAQ. The ends lost 5 bases at V and 2 bases at J; junction bases unmatched: 13. TCRdb's table, derived via immunoSEQ multiplex PCR, lists solely in-frame clones and lacks some. Seen here are 70,000 to 80,000 clones, approximately 92% observed once, and the top ten hold over 0.35%. This clonotype was obtained from a human donor in good health. The V and J genes are TRBV7-8 and TRBJ2-7, with 9 positions matching TRBD2. Specimen: T cells isolated from PBMCs. CDR3 DNA: TGTGCCAGCAGCCACGATAGTGGGACTAGCAGGGCCTACGAGCAGTACTTC. Its translation: CASSHDSGTSRAYEQYF.